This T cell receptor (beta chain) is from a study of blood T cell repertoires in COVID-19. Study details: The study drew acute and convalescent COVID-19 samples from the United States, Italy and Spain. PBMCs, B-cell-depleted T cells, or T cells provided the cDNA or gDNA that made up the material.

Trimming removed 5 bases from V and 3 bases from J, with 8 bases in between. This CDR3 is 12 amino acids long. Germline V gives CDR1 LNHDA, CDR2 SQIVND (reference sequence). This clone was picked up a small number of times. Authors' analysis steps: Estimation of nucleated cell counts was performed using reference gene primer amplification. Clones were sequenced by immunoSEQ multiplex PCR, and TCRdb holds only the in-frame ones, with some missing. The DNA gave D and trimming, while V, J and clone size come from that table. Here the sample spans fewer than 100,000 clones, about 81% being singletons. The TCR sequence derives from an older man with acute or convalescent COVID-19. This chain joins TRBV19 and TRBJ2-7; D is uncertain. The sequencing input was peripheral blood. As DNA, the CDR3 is TGTGCCAGTAGTTCCGCGTTCTACGAGCAGTACTTC. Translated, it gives CASSSAFYEQYF.